Listed below are T cell receptor beta chains from one sample, sequenced in a study of control samples from healthy donors and cancer patients. Assay: immunoSEQ multiplex PCR; the TCRdb copy retains only in-frame clones and omits some. There are under 110,000 clones in the sample; around 89% occur only once, and about 8% lies in the top ten. The source material was blood. These TCRs come from a man aged 25 to 40 in good health. Each CDR3 is given with its conserved first and last residue. Fields, in order: D gene, clone size, J gene, V gene, CDR3 DNA, CDR3 protein. D genes are given only for firm matches. Some rows mark clone size as missing; the rest say once, few, many or name a class of expanded clone.

>.|.|TRBJ1-2|TRBV5-6
TGTGCCAGCAGTACCAGGGAACACTATGGCTACACCTTC
CASSTREHYGYTF
>TRBD2|.|TRBJ2-2|TRBV19
TGTGCCAGTAGCCGGCTAGCGGGAAGGGATACCGGGGAGCTGTTTTTT
CASSRLAGRDTGELFF
>.|once|TRBJ2-3|TRBV2
TGTGCCAGCAATGCCCGAGCGGGCCCCCCAGATACGCAGTATTTT
CASNARAGPPDTQYF
>.|.|TRBJ1-5|TRBV15
TGTGCCACCAGCAGAGATTCCCAGCCCCAGCATTTT
CATSRDSQPQHF
>TRBD2|.|TRBJ2-5|TRBV5-4
TGTGCCAGCAGCTCAGCGGGGGGACAAGAGACCCAGTACTTC
CASSSAGGQETQYF
>.|.|TRBJ1-2|TRBV5-1
TGCGCCAGCAGGCTCCAGGGGAACTATGGCTACACCTTC
CASRLQGNYGYTF
>TRBD1|.|TRBJ2-4|TRBV29-1
TGCAGCGTTGGGGACAGACTAGCCAAAAACATTCAGTACTTC
CSVGDRLAKNIQYF
>TRBD2|.|TRBJ2-7|TRBV6-2/TRBV6-3
TGTGCCAGCAGTCCCTACTCTAGCGGGAGGGGCGAGCAGTACTTC
CASSPYSSGRGEQYF
>TRBD1|.|TRBJ1-1|TRBV7-8
TGTGCCAGCAGCTTAGCATGGACAGGGGGCAAGAACACTGAAGCTTTCTTT
CASSLAWTGGKNTEAFF
>TRBD2|.|TRBJ2-7|TRBV13
TGTGCCAGCAGCCCACTAGCGGGAGGCTCGGGGGAGCAGTACTTC
CASSPLAGGSGEQYF
>.|.|TRBJ2-1|TRBV30
TGTGCCTGGAGTGTAAGCAGGGGATATAGGAATGAGCAGTTCTTC
CAWSVSRGYRNEQFF
>TRBD1|once|TRBJ2-4|TRBV3-1/TRBV3-2
TGTGCCAGCAGCGATACAGGGGGTGTCAAAAACATTCAGTACTTC
CASSDTGGVKNIQYF
>.|few|TRBJ1-2|TRBV10-3
TGTGCCATCAGTGAGTCGGGGGTCAACTATGGCTACACCTTC
CAISESGVNYGYTF
>.|.|TRBJ1-2|TRBV19
TGTGCCAGTAGTCTCCCCCGAAGGGGCTACACCTTC
CASSLPRRGYTF
>.|.|TRBJ2-1|TRBV9
TGTGCCAGCAGCGAAAACGGGGCTGCTGAGCAGTTCTTC
CASSENGAAEQFF
>.|.|TRBJ2-5|TRBV27
TGTGCCAGCAGTCCATCTAGTTTTGGGGAGACCCAGTACTTC
CASSPSSFGETQYF
>.|.|TRBJ2-5|TRBV14
TGTGCCAGCAGCCCAAAGGGAGGCGGATTTCAAGAGACCCAGTACTTC
CASSPKGGGFQETQYF
>.|.|TRBJ2-5|TRBV10-1
TGCGCCAGCAGCCGAAGTACAGCTGGGGAGACCCAGTACTTC
CASSRSTAGETQYF
>TRBD2|.|TRBJ2-7|TRBV6-1
TGTGCCAGCAGTGAAGCCGGCGGGAGGAGTACCTACGAGCAGTACTTC
CASSEAGGRSTYEQYF
>.|.|TRBJ2-1|TRBV5-1
TGCGCCAGCAGCTCGAGGTCGGAATACAATGAGCAGTTCTTC
CASSSRSEYNEQFF
>TRBD2|.|TRBJ2-3|TRBV5-1
TGCGCCAGCAGCTTGGCCGTAGCGGGGGGGCTTGCAGATACGCAGTATTTT
CASSLAVAGGLADTQYF
>.|.|TRBJ1-3|TRBV12-5
TGTGCTAGTGCTGAGGGACTGGGAAACACCATATATTTT
CASAEGLGNTIYF
>.|.|TRBJ1-3|TRBV10-1
TGCGCCAGCAGTGAGTCAGGAGGGTTTTCTGGAAACACCATATATTTT
CASSESGGFSGNTIYF
>.|once|TRBJ2-7|TRBV5-4
TGTGCCAGCAGGGCCTTGGGGGGCCCCTACGAGCAGTACTTC
CASRALGGPYEQYF